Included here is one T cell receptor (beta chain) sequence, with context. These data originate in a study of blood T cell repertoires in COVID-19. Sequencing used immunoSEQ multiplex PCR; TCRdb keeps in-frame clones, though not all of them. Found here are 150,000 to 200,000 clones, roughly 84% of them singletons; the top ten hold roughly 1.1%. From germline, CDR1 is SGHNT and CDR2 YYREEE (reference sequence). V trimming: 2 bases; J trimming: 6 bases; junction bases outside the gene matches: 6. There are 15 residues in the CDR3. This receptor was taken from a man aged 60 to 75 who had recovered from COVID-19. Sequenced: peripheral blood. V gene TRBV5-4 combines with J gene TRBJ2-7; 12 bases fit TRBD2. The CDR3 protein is CASSFLAGGQSEQYF. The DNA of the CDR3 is TGTGCCAGCAGCTTCCTAGCGGGGGGGCAAAGCGAGCAGTACTTC.